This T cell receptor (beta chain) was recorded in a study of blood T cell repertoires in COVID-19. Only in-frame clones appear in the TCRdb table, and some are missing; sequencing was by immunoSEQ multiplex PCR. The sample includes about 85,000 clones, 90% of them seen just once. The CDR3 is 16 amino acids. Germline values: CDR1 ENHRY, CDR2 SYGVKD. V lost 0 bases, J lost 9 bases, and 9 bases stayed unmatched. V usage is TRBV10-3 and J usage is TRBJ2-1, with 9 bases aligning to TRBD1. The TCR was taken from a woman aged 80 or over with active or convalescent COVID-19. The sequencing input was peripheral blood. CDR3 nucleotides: TGTGCCATCAGTGAGTCGGTGACAGGGGGAAGCGGTGAGCAGTTCTTC. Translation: CAISESVTGGSGEQFF.